The subject of this entry is one T cell receptor beta chain. The data were taken from a study of cytomegalovirus exposure and HLA in healthy donors. Amplification used 60 Vbeta primers and 13 Jbeta primers. Profiled with immunoSEQ multiplex PCR; TCRdb holds only in-frame clones, not every one. The data hold about 130,000 clones, with roughly 62% observed a single time. Per the germline V gene, CDR1 is SGHTA and CDR2 is FQGNSA. The CDR3 loop spans 16 amino acids. The ends were cut back, 1 base at V and 2 bases at J, with 12 bases in the middle. This TCR was sampled from a man between 25 and 39 years old in good health and CMV-seropositive. This sequence joins TRBV7-2 and TRBJ2-1, with D maybe TRBD2 (6 bases). The sequenced material came from PBMCs. The CDR3 here is CASSLEVLAAYNEQFF. CDR3 nucleotides: TGTGCCAGCAGCTTAGAGGTCTTAGCGGCCTACAATGAGCAGTTCTTC. The whole variable domain, remainder taken from reference TRBV7-2 and TRBJ2-1, is GAGVSQSPSNKVTEKGKDVELRCDPISGHTALYWYRQSLGQGLEFLIYFQGNSAPDKSGLPSDRFSAERTGGSVSTLTIQRTQQEDSAVYLCASSLEVLAAYNEQFFGPGTRLTVL.